The 10 T cell receptor beta chains below all came from one sample that was sequenced in a study of cytomegalovirus exposure and HLA in healthy donors. Researchers ran the PCR with 60 Vbeta and 13 Jbeta primers. Method: immunoSEQ multiplex PCR; TCRdb's copy keeps in-frame clones and lacks some. The sample includes about 190,000 clones, about four fifths of them seen just once. Sample: PBMCs. These receptors all stem from a woman between 18 and 29 years old in good health and CMV-seronegative.

This chain joins TRBV7-8 and TRBJ2-5; maybe TRBD1 (6 bases). There are 19 residues in the CDR3. Germline V gene sequence: CDR1 SGHVS, CDR2 FQNEAQ. V lost 2 bases, J lost 5 bases, and 27 bases lay in between. As DNA, the CDR3 is TGTGCCAGCAGCTTATTGTTGGCAGGGGCCAATCACCTTCTGGAGACCCAGTACTTC. Amino acids: CASSLLLAGANHLLETQYF. Complete variable domain (other parts from reference TRBV7-8 and TRBJ2-5): GAGVSQSPRYKVAKRGQDVALRCDPISGHVSLFWYQQALGQGPEFLTYFQNEAQLDKSGLPSDRFFAERPEGSVSTLKIQRTQQEDSAVYLCASSLLLAGANHLLETQYFGPGTRLLVL.

The chain has TRBV7-8 and TRBJ1-1; possible D gene TRBD1, 5 bases. Germline values: CDR1 SGHVS, CDR2 FQNEAQ. The CDR3 loop spans 12 amino acids. V lost 4 bases and J lost 6, with 9 bases in between. CDR3 protein: CASSSTASEAFF. The CDR3 region has the DNA TGTGCCAGCAGCTCGACAGCCTCTGAAGCTTTCTTT.

V gene TRBV4-2 combines with J gene TRBJ2-3; D might be TRBD2 (6 bases). Trimming removed 4 bases at V and 1 base at J, with 15 bases between. This CDR3 has 16 residues. CDR1 and CDR2 (germline): LGHNA, YNFKEQ. This chain's CDR3 is CASSPRDSAGTDTQYF. As DNA, the CDR3 is TGTGCCAGCAGCCCGAGGGACTCCGCTGGCACAGATACGCAGTATTTT.

The chain combines TRBV2 with TRBJ1-4; TRBD1 matches 7 bases. This CDR3 has 16 residues. Looked up from germline, CDR1 is SNHLY and CDR2 is FYNNEI. V shed 4 bases, J shed 7 bases, and the junction held 12 bases outside the gene matches. CDR3 DNA sequence: TGTGCCAGCAGTGCGTTCAAGGGGGCTTTTGGTGAAAAACTGTTTTTT. It codes for CASSAFKGAFGEKLFF.

The rearrangement uses TRBV29-1 and TRBJ1-2; D not resolved. CDR3 size: 13 residues. The germline V gene has CDR1 SQVTM and CDR2 ANQGSEA. V dropped 3 bases and J dropped 7 bases, with 15 bases sitting between them. In DNA form, the CDR3 reads TGCAGCGTTGAGGAGGCGGGGTGGTTTGGCTACACCTTC. Translating it yields CSVEEAGWFGYTF.

The chain couples TRBV10-3 to TRBJ2-5; maybe TRBD2 (6 bases). The CDR3 consists of 14 residues. Germline CDR1 is ENHRY and CDR2 is SYGVKD. The ends were cut back, 0 bases at V and 4 bases at J, with 9 bases in the middle. The CDR3 DNA sequence: TGTGCCATCAGTGAGTCTTGGGGAGGAGAGACCCAGTACTTC. As protein: CAISESWGGETQYF.

V gene TRBV18 combines with J gene TRBJ2-3, with D possibly TRBD1 on 6 matching bases. The CDR3 is 16 residues long. CDR1 and CDR2 from the germline V gene are KGHSH and LQKENI. V lost 4 bases, J lost 0 bases, and 14 bases lay in between. The CDR3 DNA follows: TGTGCCAGCTCACTCCAGGGGTCTTCGAGCACAGATACGCAGTATTTT. Its translation is CASSLQGSSSTDTQYF.

The sample holds a few counts of this clone. The chain employs TRBV19 and TRBJ1-1; TRBD1 might be the D (5 bases). The length of the CDR3 is 15 residues. Trimming removed 7 bases at V and 5 bases at J, with 20 bases between. Germline CDR1 and CDR2: LNHDA and SQIVND (reference sequence). The CDR3 DNA follows: TGTGCCAGTACCCTAAGCAGGAGCGGGGGGACTGAAGCTTTCTTT. As protein: CASTLSRSGGTEAFF.

This clone appeared a single time. The gene calls are TRBV19 and TRBJ1-1; TRBD1 matches 7 bases. This CDR3 has 14 residues. CDR1 is LNHDA and CDR2 is SQIVND in the germline V gene (reference sequence). Trimming at V came to 5 bases and at J to 3 bases, leaving 6 bases not matched to a gene. The CDR3 bases are TGTGCCAGTAGTGAGACAGGGAAGTACACTGAAGCTTTCTTT. Its protein product is CASSETGKYTEAFF.

This clone was seen a single time. The chain employs TRBV6-5 and TRBJ2-1; TRBD2 might be the D (5 bases). Deletions cut 5 bases from V and 12 bases from J, with 14 bases between. Per germline, CDR1 MNHEY and CDR2 SVGAGI. CDR3 length: 12 amino acids. The CDR3 protein is CASSPDPGRQFF. CDR3 DNA: TGTGCCAGCAGTCCGGACCCGGGGAGGCAGTTCTTC.